This T cell receptor beta chain was profiled in a study of T-cell reconstitution after alpha-beta-depleted transplantation in children. The CDR3 is 14 amino acids. V trimming: 3 bases; J trimming: 8 bases; junction bases outside the gene matches: 7. The germline gives CDR1 SGHDT, CDR2 YYEEEE. Unique molecular identifiers were incorporated during preparation of the TCRbeta library. TCRdb re-derived calls from the PCR reads in MiXCR, one entry per CDR3 protein. The sample consists of approximately 420,000 distinct CDR3 sequences, roughly a tenth of them appearing once. The chain recombines TRBV5-6 with TRBJ2-1; 8 nucleotides line up with TRBD2. The source material was PBMCs from the stem cell graft donor, sampled from the stem cell graft. The TCR originated in a human donor who donated a stem cell graft to a child with acute myeloid leukemia. CDR3 region: CASSSLGGADEQFF. The CDR3 DNA follows: TGTGCCAGCAGCTCCCTCGGGGGGGCTGATGAGCAGTTCTTC.